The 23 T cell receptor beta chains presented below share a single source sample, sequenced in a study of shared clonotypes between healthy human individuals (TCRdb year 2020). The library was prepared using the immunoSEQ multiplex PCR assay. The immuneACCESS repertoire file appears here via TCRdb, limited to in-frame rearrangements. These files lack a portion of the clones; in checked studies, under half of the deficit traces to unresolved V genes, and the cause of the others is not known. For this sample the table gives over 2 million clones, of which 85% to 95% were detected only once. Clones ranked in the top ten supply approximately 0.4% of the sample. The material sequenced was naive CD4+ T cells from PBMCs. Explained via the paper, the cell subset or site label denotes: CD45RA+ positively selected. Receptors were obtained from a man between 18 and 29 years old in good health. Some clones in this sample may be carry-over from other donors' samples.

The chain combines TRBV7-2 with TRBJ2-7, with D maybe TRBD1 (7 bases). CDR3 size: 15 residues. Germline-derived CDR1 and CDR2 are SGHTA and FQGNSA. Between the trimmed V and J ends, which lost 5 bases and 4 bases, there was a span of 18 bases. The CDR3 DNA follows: TGTGCCAGCAGCCAACCGACAGGGAGGTATTACGAGCAGTACTTC. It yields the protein CASSQPTGRYYEQYF.

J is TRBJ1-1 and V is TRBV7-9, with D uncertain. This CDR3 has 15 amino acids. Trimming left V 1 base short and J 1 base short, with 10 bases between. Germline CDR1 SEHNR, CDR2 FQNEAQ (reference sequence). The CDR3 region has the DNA TGTGCCAGCAGCTTAGTTCAGGCCGGGAACACTGAAGCTTTCTTT. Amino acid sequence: CASSLVQAGNTEAFF.

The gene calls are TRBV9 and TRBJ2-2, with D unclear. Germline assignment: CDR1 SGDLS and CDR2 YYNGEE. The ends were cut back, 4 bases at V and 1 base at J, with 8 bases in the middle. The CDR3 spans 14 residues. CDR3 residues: CASSPRMNTGELFF. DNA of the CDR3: TGTGCCAGCAGCCCCCGAATGAACACCGGGGAGCTGTTTTTT.

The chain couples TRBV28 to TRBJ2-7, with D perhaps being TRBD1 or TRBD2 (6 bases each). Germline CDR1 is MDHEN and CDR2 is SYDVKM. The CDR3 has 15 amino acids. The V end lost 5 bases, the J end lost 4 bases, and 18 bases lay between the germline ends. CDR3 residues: CASSMGGAGSYEQYF. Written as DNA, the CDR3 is TGTGCCAGCAGTATGGGGGGCGCAGGAAGTTACGAGCAGTACTTC.

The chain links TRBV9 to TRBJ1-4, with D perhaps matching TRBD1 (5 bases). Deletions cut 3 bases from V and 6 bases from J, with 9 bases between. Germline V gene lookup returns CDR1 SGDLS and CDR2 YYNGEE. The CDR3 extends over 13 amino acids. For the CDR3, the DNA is TGTGCCAGCAGCGCGGGACGACATGAAAAACTGTTTTTT. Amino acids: CASSAGRHEKLFF.

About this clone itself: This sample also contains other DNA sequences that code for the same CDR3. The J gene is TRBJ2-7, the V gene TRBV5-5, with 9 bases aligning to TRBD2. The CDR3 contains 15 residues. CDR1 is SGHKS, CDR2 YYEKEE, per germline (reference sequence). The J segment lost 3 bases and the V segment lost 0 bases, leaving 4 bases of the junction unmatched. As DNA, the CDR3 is TGTGCCAGCAGCTTGGGGGTAGCGGGAGACTACGAGCAGTACTTC. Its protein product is CASSLGVAGDYEQYF. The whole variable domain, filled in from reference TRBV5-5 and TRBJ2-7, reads DAGVTQSPTHLIKTRGQQVTLRCSPISGHKSVSWYQQVLGQGPQFIFQYYEKEERGRGNFPDRFSARQFPNYSSELNVNALLLGDSALYLCASSLGVAGDYEQYFGPGTRLTVT.

The CDR3, as DNA: TGTGCCAGCAGCAGGAATACGAACACCGGGGAGCTGTTTTTT. This gives the protein CASSRNTNTGELFF. The rearrangement joins TRBV9 to TRBJ2-2; D ambiguous. V was cut by 4 bases and J by 0 bases, with 7 bases left in between. This CDR3 contains 14 residues. Germline CDR1 and CDR2: SGDLS and YYNGEE.

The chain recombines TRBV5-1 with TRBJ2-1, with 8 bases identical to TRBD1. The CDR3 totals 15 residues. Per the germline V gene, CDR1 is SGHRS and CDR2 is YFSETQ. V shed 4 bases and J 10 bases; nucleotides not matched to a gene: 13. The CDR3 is CASSLLQTDRDEQFF. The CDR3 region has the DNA TGCGCCAGCAGCCTTCTCCAGACGGACAGGGACGAGCAGTTCTTC.

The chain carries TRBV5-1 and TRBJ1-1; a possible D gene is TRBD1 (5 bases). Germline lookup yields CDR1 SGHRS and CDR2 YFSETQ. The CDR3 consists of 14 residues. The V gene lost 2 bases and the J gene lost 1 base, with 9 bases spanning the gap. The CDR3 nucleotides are TGCGCCAGCAGCTTTGAGGGGTGGAACACTGAAGCTTTCTTT. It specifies CASSFEGWNTEAFF.

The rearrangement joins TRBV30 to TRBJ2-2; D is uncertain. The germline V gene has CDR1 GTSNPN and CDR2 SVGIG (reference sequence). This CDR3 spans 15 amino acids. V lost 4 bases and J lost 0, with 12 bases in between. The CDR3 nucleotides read TGTGCCTGGACCCCAGTTACCCCGAACACCGGGGAGCTGTTTTTT. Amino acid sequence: CAWTPVTPNTGELFF. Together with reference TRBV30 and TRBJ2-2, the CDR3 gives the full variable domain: SQTIHQWPATLVQPVGSPLSLECTVEGTSNPNLYWYRQAAGRGLQLLFYSVGIGQISSEVPQNLSASRPQDRQFILSSKKLLLSDSGFYLCAWTPVTPNTGELFFGEGSRLTVL.

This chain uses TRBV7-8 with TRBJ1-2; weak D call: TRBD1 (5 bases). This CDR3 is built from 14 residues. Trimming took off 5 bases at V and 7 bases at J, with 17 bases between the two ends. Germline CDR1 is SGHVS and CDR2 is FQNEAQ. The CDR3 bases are TGTGCCAGCAGCCCAAGAAGGGGCGGGTTTGGCTACACCTTC. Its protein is CASSPRRGGFGYTF.

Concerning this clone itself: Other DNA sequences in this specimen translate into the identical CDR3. CDR3 bases: TGTGCCTGGAGCCTGCGCGGGGCCTACGAGCAGTACTTC. Encoded protein: CAWSLRGAYEQYF. The chain combines TRBV30 with TRBJ2-7; possibly TRBD2 for D (6 bases). The CDR3 runs 13 residues. Germline CDR1 reads GTSNPN; CDR2 reads SVGIG (reference sequence). V lost 3 bases and J lost 2, with 11 bases in between.

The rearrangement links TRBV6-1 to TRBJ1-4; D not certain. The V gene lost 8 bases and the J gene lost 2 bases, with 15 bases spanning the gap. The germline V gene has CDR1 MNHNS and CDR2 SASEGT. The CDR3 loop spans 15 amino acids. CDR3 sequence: CASRALKETNEKLFF. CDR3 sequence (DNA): TGTGCCAGCCGGGCCCTTAAGGAGACTAATGAAAAACTGTTTTTT.

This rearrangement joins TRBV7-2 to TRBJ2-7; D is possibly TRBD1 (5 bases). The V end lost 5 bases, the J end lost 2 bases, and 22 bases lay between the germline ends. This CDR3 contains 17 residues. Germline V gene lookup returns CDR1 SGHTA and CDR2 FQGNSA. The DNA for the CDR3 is TGTGCCAGCAGCCGGTTCGTATCCAGCCCAGGGCCCTACGAGCAGTACTTC. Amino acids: CASSRFVSSPGPYEQYF.

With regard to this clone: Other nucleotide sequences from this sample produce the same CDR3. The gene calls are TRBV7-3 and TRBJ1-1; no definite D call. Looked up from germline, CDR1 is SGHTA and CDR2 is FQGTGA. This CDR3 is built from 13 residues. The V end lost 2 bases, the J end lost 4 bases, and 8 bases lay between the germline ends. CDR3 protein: CASSLGQSTEAFF. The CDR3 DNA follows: TGTGCCAGCAGCTTAGGGCAGAGCACTGAAGCTTTCTTT.

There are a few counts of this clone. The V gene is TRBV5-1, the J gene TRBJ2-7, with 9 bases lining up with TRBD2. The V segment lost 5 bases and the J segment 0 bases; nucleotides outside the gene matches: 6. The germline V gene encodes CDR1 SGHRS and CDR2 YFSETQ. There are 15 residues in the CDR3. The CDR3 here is CASSYGLASSYEQYF. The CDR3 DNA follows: TGCGCCAGCAGTTACGGACTAGCGTCCTCCTACGAGCAGTACTTC.

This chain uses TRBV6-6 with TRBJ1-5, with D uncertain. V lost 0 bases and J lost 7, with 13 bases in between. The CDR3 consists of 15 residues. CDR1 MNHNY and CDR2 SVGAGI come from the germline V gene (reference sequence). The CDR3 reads CASSYSNGYGQPQHF. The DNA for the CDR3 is TGTGCCAGCAGTTACTCGAATGGTTATGGACAGCCCCAGCATTTT.

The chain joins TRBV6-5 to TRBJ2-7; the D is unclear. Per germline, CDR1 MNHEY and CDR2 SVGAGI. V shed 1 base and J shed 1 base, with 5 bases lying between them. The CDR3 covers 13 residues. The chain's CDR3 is CASSYLGSYEQYF. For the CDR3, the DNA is TGTGCCAGCAGTTACTTAGGGTCCTACGAGCAGTACTTC.

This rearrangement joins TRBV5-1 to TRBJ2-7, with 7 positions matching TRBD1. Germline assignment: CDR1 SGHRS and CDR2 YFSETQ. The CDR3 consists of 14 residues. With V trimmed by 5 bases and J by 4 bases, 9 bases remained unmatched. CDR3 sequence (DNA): TGCGCCAGCAGACTGTGGGGGACAGCTTACGAGCAGTACTTC. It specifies CASRLWGTAYEQYF. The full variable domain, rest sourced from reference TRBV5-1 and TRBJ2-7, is KAGVTQTPRYLIKTRGQQVTLSCSPISGHRSVSWYQQTPGQGLQFLFEYFSETQRNKGNFPGRFSGRQFSNSRSEMNVSTLELGDSALYLCASRLWGTAYEQYFGPGTRLTVT.

The CDR3: CASSVGGGTSGTQSEQYF. The CDR3 DNA sequence: TGTGCCAGCAGCGTAGGGGGAGGGACTAGCGGGACACAAAGCGAGCAGTACTTC. V usage is TRBV9 and J usage is TRBJ2-7; 13 bases are a match to TRBD2. The CDR3 is 18 amino acids. V shed 0 bases, J shed 6 bases, and the junction held 12 bases outside the gene matches. Germline V gives CDR1 SGDLS, CDR2 YYNGEE.

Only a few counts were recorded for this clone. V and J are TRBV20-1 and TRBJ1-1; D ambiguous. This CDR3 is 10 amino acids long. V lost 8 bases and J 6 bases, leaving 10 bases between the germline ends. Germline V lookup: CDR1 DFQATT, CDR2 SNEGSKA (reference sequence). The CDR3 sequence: CSPPGAEAFF. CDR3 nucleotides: TGCAGTCCTCCCGGGGCTGAAGCTTTCTTT.

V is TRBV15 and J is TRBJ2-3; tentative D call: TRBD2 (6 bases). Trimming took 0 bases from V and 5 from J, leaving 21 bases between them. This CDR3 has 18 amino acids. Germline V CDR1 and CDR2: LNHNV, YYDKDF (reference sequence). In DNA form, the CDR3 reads TGTGCCACCAGCAGAGATGGCGCGGGGCTAGCCGGGAAAGATACGCAGTATTTT. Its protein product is CATSRDGAGLAGKDTQYF.

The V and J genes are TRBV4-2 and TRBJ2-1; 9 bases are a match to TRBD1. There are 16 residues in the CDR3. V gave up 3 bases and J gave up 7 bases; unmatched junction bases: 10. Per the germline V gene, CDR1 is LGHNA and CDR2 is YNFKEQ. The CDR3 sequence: CASSHLTGQGTNEQFF. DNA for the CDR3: TGTGCCAGCAGCCACTTGACCGGACAGGGGACAAATGAGCAGTTCTTC.